This TCR beta chain was found in a study of OX40 agonist ivuxolimab in advanced cancers. Overall study results and limits: CD4+ and CD8+ blood T cells expanded clonally by week 6 at 0.1 to 3.0 mg/kg. Average numbers of expanded clones were greater in CD8+ T cells than in CD4+.

Repertoires were generated with immunoSEQ multiplex PCR, while TCRdb's copy carries only in-frame clones and drops some. This table holds some 77,000 clones, about 93% found once. The V and J ends lost 3 bases and 0 bases, in that order; junction bases with no gene match: 3. CDR3 length: 15 amino acids. CDR1 and CDR2 (germline): SGHNT, YYREEE (reference sequence). Worth noting for this clone: The antigen remains unidentified. This specimen includes other DNA sequences encoding the same CDR3.

The TCR comes from an adult with an advanced solid tumor such as melanoma, head and neck, liver or kidney cancer. Sequencing was performed on CD4+ or CD8+ T cells sorted from blood, taken in a trial of the OX40 agonist ivuxolimab. The chain employs TRBV5-4 and TRBJ2-3, with 8 positions matching TRBD2. CDR3 in DNA: TGTGCCAGCAGCTCAACTAGCGGTAGCACAGATACGCAGTATTTT. It translates to CASSSTSGSTDTQYF.